The source of this TCR beta chain is a study of response to subunit inactivated influenza vaccine. General study results and limits: New T cells are recruited in small numbers by each seasonal influenza vaccination, according to the authors' suggestion.

This clonotype has more than one count but fewer than ten. Its antigen is not known. The length of the CDR3 is 16 residues. V lost 6 bases and J lost 5; bases outside the gene matches: 11. TCRdb itself ran the RT-PCR reads through MiXCR, one entry per CDR3 protein. The sample lists 550,000 to 600,000 distinct CDR3 sequences, roughly 12% occurring once. This rearrangement joins TRBV12-3 or TRBV12-4 to TRBJ2-1; 9 bases line up with TRBD2. Material: PBMCs from blood, obtained on the day of vaccination. The source is a man aged 50-60 years who received an inactivated influenza vaccine. The CDR3 loop reads CASRTGASGNHNEQFF. The CDR3 DNA is TGTGCCAGCAGGACGGGGGCTAGCGGGAACCACAATGAGCAGTTCTTC.